The T cell receptor (beta chain) described here comes from a study of cytomegalovirus exposure and HLA in healthy donors. In the study overall: The 100 to 150 validation repertoires and the 666 first-cohort repertoires shared a platform, a later analysis reported. Study-wide results and limits: TCR beta chains numbering roughly 150 were designated cytomegalovirus-associated.

Germline CDR1 MDHEN, CDR2 SYDVKM. V was clipped by 5 bases and J by 3 bases, with 16 bases between them. The CDR3 length is 16 residues. Libraries were prepared by immunoSEQ multiplex PCR; TCRdb keeps only in-frame clonotypes and omits some of them. The sample lists 70,000 to 80,000 clones, approximately 93% occurring once. This clone came up once. Its antigen is undetermined. The donors were members of the validation cohort, which comprised 90 to 150 subjects and was separate from the first cohort of 670 or so subjects. The sequence came from a young woman in good health and CMV-seronegative. The chain combines TRBV28 with TRBJ2-2, with D tentatively TRBD2 (6 bases). What was sequenced was PBMCs. The CDR3, as DNA: TGTGCCAGCAGTCCCCGAAGGGCGGGATACACCGGGGAGCTGTTTTTT. Amino acids: CASSPRRAGYTGELFF.